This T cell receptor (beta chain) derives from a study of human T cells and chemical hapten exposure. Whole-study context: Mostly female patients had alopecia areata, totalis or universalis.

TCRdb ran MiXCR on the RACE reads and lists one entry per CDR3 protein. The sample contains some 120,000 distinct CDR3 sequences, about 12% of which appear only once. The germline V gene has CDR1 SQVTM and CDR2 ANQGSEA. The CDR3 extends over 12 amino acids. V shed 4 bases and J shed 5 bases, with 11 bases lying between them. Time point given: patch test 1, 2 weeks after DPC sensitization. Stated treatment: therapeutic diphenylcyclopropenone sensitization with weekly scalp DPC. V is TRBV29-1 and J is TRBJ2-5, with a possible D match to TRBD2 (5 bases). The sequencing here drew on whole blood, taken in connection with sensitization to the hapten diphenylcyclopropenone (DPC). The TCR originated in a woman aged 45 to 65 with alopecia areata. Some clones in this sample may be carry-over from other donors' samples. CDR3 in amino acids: CSVVSSTETQYF. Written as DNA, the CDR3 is TGCAGCGTTGTTTCTAGCACGGAGACCCAGTACTTC.